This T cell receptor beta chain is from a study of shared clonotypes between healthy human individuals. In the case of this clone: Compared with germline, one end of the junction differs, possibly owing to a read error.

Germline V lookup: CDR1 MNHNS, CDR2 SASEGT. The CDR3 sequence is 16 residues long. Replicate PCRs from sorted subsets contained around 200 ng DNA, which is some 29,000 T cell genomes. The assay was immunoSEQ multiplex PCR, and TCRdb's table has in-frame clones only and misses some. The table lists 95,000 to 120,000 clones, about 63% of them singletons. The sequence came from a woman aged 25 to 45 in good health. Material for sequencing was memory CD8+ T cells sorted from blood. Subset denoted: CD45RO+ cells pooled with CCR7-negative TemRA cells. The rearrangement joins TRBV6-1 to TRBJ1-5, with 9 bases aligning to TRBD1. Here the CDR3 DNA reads TGTGCCAGCAGTGAACAGGGGGGACAGGGCAACCAGCCCCAGCATTTT. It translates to CASSEQGGQGNQPQHF.